The TCR beta chain described here comes from a study of blood T cell repertoires in COVID-19. Background on the study: Whether acute or convalescent, the COVID-19 samples came from the United States, Italy and Spain. T cells, B-cell-depleted T cells, or PBMCs supplied cDNA or gDNA.

From germline, CDR1 is MGHRA and CDR2 YSYEKL. V was pared by 7 bases and J by 5 bases, with 5 bases of the junction left unmatched. The CDR3 sequence is 14 residues long. As processed by the authors: For nucleated cells, counts were estimated from reference gene primer amplification. The method was immunoSEQ multiplex PCR; TCRdb's version includes in-frame clones alone and lacks a portion of them. V and J calls and clone size follow that table, whereas D and trimming were derived from the DNA. The data hold about 100,000 clones, with nearly 90% observed a single time. The sample comprised peripheral blood. The J gene is TRBJ1-4, the V gene TRBV4-1, with 9 bases that match TRBD1. The clonotype was recovered from a woman aged 60-75 years with acute or convalescent COVID-19. The CDR3 reads CASNLDRGNEKLFF. The CDR3 DNA reads as TGCGCCAGCAACCTGGACAGGGGAAATGAAAAACTGTTTTTT.